What follows is one TCR beta chain and its context. Antigen unknown. Cells were stimulated with CMV-infected fibroblast lysates at 10 ug/mL. Memory cells lacking CD40L and CD69 with high CD45RO were sorted. Suppressive ART was started during chronic HIV-1 infection in these adults. Donors had CD4+ T cell counts above 400 cells/uL and were CMV-seropositive. For around 20 hours, CD8-depleted PBMCs received anti-CD28/CD49d costimulation, a CD40-blocking antibody and enfuvirtide. Trimming removed 3 bases from V and 4 bases from J, with 3 bases in between. This CDR3 comprises 11 residues. Germline loops: CDR1 MGHRA, CDR2 YSYEKL. The immunoSEQ assay was version 4, run in survey mode. Method: immunoSEQ multiplex PCR; TCRdb's copy keeps in-frame clones and lacks some. The top ten clones hold less than 0.95% of a sample with approximately 27,000 clones, around 80% of them seen once. This sample stems from a study of persistence of HIV-infected CD4 T cells. Study-level background: Isolated cells were CMV- and HIV-1 Gag-responding CD4+ T cells.

The specimen was CD4+ T cells sorted from PBMCs after roughly 17-hour stimulation, collected from a patient who received antiretroviral therapy. This chain links TRBV4-1 with TRBJ1-2; D remains ambiguous. The clonotype comes from an adult woman with HIV who was CMV-seropositive. The CDR3 DNA reads TGCGCCAGCAGCCACAGCTATGGCTACACCTTC. Residues: CASSHSYGYTF.